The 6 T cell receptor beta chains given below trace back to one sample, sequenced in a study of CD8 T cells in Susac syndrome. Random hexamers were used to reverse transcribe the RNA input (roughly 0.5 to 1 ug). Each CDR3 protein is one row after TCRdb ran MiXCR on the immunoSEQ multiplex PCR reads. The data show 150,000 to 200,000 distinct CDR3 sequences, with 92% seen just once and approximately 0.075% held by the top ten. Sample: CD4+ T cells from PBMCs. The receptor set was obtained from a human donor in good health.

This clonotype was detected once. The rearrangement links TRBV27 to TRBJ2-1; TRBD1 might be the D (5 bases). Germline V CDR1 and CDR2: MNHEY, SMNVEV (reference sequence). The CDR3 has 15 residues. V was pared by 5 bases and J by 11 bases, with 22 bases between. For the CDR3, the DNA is TGTGCCAGCAGTATCCCGACAGTCTCCGGTTTTAAGCAGTTCTTC. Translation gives CASSIPTVSGFKQFF.

This CDR3 is CASRVNSNQPQHF. CDR3 nucleotide sequence: TGTGCCAGCAGGGTAAATAGCAATCAGCCCCAGCATTTT. V gene TRBV2 combines with J gene TRBJ1-5; no reliable D call. This CDR3 comprises 13 residues. Trimming removed 6 bases from V and 0 bases from J, with 6 bases in between. In germline, CDR1 is SNHLY, CDR2 FYNNEI.

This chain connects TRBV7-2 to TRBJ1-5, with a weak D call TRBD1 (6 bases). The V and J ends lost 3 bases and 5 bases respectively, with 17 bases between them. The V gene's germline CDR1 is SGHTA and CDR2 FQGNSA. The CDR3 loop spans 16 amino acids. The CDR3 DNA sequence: TGTGCCAGCAGCTTGAGCCGACAGGTCGCGGATCAGCCCCAGCATTTT. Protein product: CASSLSRQVADQPQHF.

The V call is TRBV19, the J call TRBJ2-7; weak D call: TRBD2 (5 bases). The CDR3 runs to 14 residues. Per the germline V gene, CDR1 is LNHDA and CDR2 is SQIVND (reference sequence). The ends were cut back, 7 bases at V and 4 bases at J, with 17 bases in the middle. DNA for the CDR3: TGTGCCAGTACCCCGGTATCCGGCGGGTACGAGCAGTACTTC. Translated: CASTPVSGGYEQYF.

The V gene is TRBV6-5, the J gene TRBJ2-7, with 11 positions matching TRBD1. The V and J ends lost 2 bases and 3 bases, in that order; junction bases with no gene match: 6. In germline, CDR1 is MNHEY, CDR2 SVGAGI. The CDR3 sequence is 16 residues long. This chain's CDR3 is CASSYNPGTGGYEQYF. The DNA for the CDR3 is TGTGCCAGCAGTTACAATCCCGGGACAGGGGGCTACGAGCAGTACTTC.

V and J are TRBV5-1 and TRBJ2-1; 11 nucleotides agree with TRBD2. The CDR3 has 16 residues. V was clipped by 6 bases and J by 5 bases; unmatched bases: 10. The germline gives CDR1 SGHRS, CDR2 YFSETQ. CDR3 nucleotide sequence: TGCGCCAGCACCTCAGGGGGGACTAGCGGCAACAATGAGCAGTTCTTC. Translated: CASTSGGTSGNNEQFF.